This TCR beta chain was retrieved from a study of CD8 T cells in acute hepatitis C reinfection. About the study: CD8+ T cells specific for HCV NS3-1073 were sequenced.

Clones were read by immunoSEQ multiplex PCR, and TCRdb kept only the in-frame ones, dropping some. The sample contains tens of thousands of clones, 80% to 90% of which appear only once. Comment on this clone: The antigen remains unidentified.

Time point specified: naive CD8 control sorted from an acute-time-point sample. Germline V CDR1 and CDR2: LNHDA, SQIVND (reference sequence). Trimming took off 6 bases at V and 6 bases at J, with 17 bases between the two ends. The CDR3 loop spans 14 amino acids. Overall study findings and caveats: Acute resolver, follow-up resolver and acute chronic samples had similar high diversity.

The receptor's source is a woman aged 18 to 35 who spontaneously cleared hepatitis C infection. The chain uses TRBV19 and TRBJ2-5, with D unresolved. The sample taken for sequencing was naive CD8+ T cells from PBMCs. The CDR3 here is CASRYNVASQTQYF. As DNA, the CDR3 is TGTGCCAGTAGATATAATGTAGCTAGTCAGACCCAGTACTTC.